The rows below give T cell receptor beta chains drawn from one sample of a study of regulatory T cells in long-lasting Graves disease. MiXCR was run by TCRdb on the multiplex PCR reads, yielding one entry per CDR3 protein. The data hold 500,000 to 700,000 distinct CDR3 sequences, with 16% observed a single time. These sequences were also reported in another study, on T cells in Graves' hyperthyroidism and ophthalmopathy.

Here the sequenced sample was peripheral blood mononuclear cells (PBMCs), taken at new diagnosis, from a patient treated with antithyroid drugs. All receptors derive from a woman aged 25 to 39 with Graves disease. Each CDR3 is given with its conserved first and last residue. A D gene is named only where the DNA matches it firmly. Size is omitted from some rows. Given values are once, few, many or a class for expanded clones.

J: TRBJ1-1; V: TRBV7-3; D: TRBD1; size: NA; DNA: TGTGCCAGCAGCAACCAGGGGGCTGGAGCTTTCTTT; CDR3: CASSNQGAGAFF
J: TRBJ2-5; V: TRBV2; D: NA; size: many; DNA: TGTGCCAGCAGAAAGGGACTCCTCCAAGAGACCCAGTACTTC; CDR3: CASRKGLLQETQYF
J: TRBJ2-7; V: TRBV20-1; D: NA; size: many; DNA: TGCAGTGCGCAGGGGCCGTCCTACGAGCAGTACTTC; CDR3: CSAQGPSYEQYF
J: TRBJ2-2; V: TRBV25-1; D: TRBD2; size: NA; DNA: TGTGCCAGCAGCCCGGGACTATCGAACACCGGGGAGCTGTTTTTT; CDR3: CASSPGLSNTGELFF
J: TRBJ2-5; V: TRBV5-1; D: NA; size: NA; DNA: TGCGCCAGCAGTAGCCCCGAGGGAGAGACCCAGTACTTC; CDR3: CASSSPEGETQYF
J: TRBJ1-2; V: TRBV20-1; D: NA; size: NA; DNA: TGCAGTGGTCAGGGGACTAACTCCTATGGCTACACCTTC; CDR3: CSGQGTNSYGYTF
J: TRBJ2-7; V: TRBV5-1; D: TRBD2; size: NA; DNA: TGCGCCAGCAGCTTCCGGGCCCGGACTAGCGACGAGCAGTACTTC; CDR3: CASSFRARTSDEQYF
J: TRBJ1-1; V: TRBV6-1; D: NA; size: many; DNA: TGTGCCAGCAGGAACCTACAGGGCGCAGCTTTCTTT; CDR3: CASRNLQGAAFF
J: TRBJ2-7; V: TRBV5-1; D: NA; size: few; DNA: TGCGCCAGCAGCTCACAGGACTACGAGCAGTACTTC; CDR3: CASSSQDYEQYF
J: TRBJ2-5; V: TRBV5-1; D: TRBD2; size: NA; DNA: TGTGCCAGCAGCCGGGGACTACCCCCTACACGGGAGACCCAGTACTTC; CDR3: CASSRGLPPTRETQYF
J: TRBJ1-1; V: TRBV7-9; D: NA; size: once; DNA: TGTGCCAGCAGCGAGGTAGTGGGGCAGGGTGAAGCTCTCTTT; CDR3: CASSEVVGQGEALF
J: TRBJ2-7; V: TRBV6-2/TRBV6-3; D: NA; size: many; DNA: TGTGCCAGCAGTTATGAGGGCGGGGCTTCCTACGAGCAGTACTTC; CDR3: CASSYEGGASYEQYF
J: TRBJ2-3; V: TRBV5-1; D: NA; size: few; DNA: TGCGCCAGCGCCTGGCGGGGACCCGAAGAGGCAGATACGCAGTATTTT; CDR3: CASAWRGPEEADTQYF
J: TRBJ2-2; V: TRBV27; D: NA; size: few; DNA: TGTGCCAGCAGTGCGGGACTGACCAACACCGGGGAGCTGTTTTTT; CDR3: CASSAGLTNTGELFF
J: TRBJ2-1; V: TRBV20-1; D: NA; size: few; DNA: TGCAGTGTCTTAAGCGAGGCCTCCTACAATGAGCAGTTCTTC; CDR3: CSVLSEASYNEQFF
J: TRBJ2-7; V: TRBV6-2/TRBV6-3; D: TRBD1; size: NA; DNA: TGTGCCAGCAGCTATGGACAGGGGGGCGAGCAGTACTTC; CDR3: CASSYGQGGEQYF
J: TRBJ1-2; V: TRBV6-1; D: NA; size: many; DNA: TGTGCCAGCAGTCCCGCAGGTCGGGGCTACACCTTC; CDR3: CASSPAGRGYTF
J: TRBJ2-1; V: TRBV5-1; D: TRBD2; size: many; DNA: TGCGCCAGCAGCAGGAGCGGGGAACTCCTCAATGAGCAGTTCTTC; CDR3: CASSRSGELLNEQFF
J: TRBJ1-1; V: TRBV20-1; D: TRBD1; size: many; DNA: TGCAGTGCTTTCGACAGGGCTGAAGCTTTCTTT; CDR3: CSAFDRAEAFF
J: TRBJ2-1; V: TRBV30; D: NA; size: few; DNA: TGTGCCTGGAGGGAGGTCCGCGAGCAGTTCTTC; CDR3: CAWREVREQFF
J: TRBJ2-6; V: TRBV20-1; D: NA; size: few; DNA: TGCAGTGCTAGCGGGGTCGGAACCTCCTCTGGGGCCAACGTCCTGACTTTC; CDR3: CSASGVGTSSGANVLTF
J: TRBJ2-1; V: TRBV2; D: NA; size: few; DNA: TGTGCCAGCAGCGGGCATCAGGCCTACAATGAGCAGTTCTTC; CDR3: CASSGHQAYNEQFF
J: TRBJ1-1; V: TRBV12-5; D: TRBD1; size: many; DNA: TGTGCTAGTGGTTTGGTACCTTGGGACAGACCTCGACTGAACACTGAAGCTTTCTTT; CDR3: CASGLVPWDRPRLNTEAFF
J: TRBJ2-5; V: TRBV27; D: TRBD1; size: many; DNA: TGTGCCCGGACCGGATGTTACCACAAAGGACAGGGCGAAGAGACCCAGTACTTC; CDR3: CARTGCYHKGQGEETQYF
J: TRBJ2-7; V: TRBV28; D: TRBD2; size: NA; DNA: TGTGCCAGCAGCGTAGGATCCGGACTAGCCAGCGGATTCTACGAGCAGTACTTC; CDR3: CASSVGSGLASGFYEQYF
J: TRBJ1-1; V: TRBV25-1; D: NA; size: many; DNA: TGTGCCAGCAGTGAATTGAGAGGGTTGAACACTGAAGCTTTCTTT; CDR3: CASSELRGLNTEAFF
J: TRBJ2-7; V: TRBV5-1; D: NA; size: many; DNA: TGCGCCAGCAGCTTGCAGGGAGTCAACGAGCAGTACTTC; CDR3: CASSLQGVNEQYF
J: TRBJ2-7; V: TRBV28; D: NA; size: many; DNA: TGTGCCAGCATCCCTACGGGGGGCCGCATCTACGAGCAGTACTTC; CDR3: CASIPTGGRIYEQYF
J: TRBJ1-6; V: TRBV10-3; D: NA; size: few; DNA: TGTGCCATCAGTGAGTCAGAACGATCTAATTCACCCCTCCACTTT; CDR3: CAISESERSNSPLHF
J: TRBJ2-3; V: TRBV29-1; D: TRBD2; size: NA; DNA: TGCAGCGCTCAAAATAGCGGGAGGGGGACTAGCACAGATACGCAGTATTTT; CDR3: CSAQNSGRGTSTDTQYF
J: TRBJ2-2; V: TRBV27; D: TRBD2; size: many; DNA: TGTGCCAGCAGTTTGGCGGGACTAGGGAGGACCGGGGAGCTGTTTTTT; CDR3: CASSLAGLGRTGELFF
J: TRBJ2-6; V: TRBV7-2; D: NA; size: NA; DNA: TGTGCCAGCAGCCTTTTTTCTGGGGCCAACGTCCTGACTTTC; CDR3: CASSLFSGANVLTF
J: TRBJ1-1; V: TRBV6-1; D: NA; size: many; DNA: TGTGCCAGCAGTCTACTTTCAAGGGGGGCGGAAGCTTTCTTT; CDR3: CASSLLSRGAEAFF
J: TRBJ2-7; V: TRBV28; D: NA; size: many; DNA: TGTGCCAGCAGGACTAACTACGAGCAGTACTTC; CDR3: CASRTNYEQYF